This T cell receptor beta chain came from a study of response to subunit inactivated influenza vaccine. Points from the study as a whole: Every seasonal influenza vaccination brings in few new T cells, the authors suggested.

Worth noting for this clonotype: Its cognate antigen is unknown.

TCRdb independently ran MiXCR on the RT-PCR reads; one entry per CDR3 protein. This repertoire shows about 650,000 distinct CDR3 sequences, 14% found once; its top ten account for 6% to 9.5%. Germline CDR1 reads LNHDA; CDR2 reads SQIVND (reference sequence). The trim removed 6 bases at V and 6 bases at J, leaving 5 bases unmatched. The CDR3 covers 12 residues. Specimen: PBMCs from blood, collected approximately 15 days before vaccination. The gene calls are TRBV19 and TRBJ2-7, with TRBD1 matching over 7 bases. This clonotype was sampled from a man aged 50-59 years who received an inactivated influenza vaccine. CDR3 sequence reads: CASSQQGREQYF. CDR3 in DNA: TGTGCCAGTAGCCAACAGGGGCGCGAGCAGTACTTC.